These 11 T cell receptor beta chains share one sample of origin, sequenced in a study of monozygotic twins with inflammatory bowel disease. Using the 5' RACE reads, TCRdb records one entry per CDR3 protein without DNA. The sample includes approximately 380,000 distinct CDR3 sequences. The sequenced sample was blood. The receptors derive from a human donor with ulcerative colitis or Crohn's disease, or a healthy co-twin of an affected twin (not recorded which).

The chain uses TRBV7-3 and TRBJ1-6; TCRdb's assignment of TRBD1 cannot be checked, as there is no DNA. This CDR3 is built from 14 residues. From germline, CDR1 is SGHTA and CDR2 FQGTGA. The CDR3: CASSSGQGSSPLHF.

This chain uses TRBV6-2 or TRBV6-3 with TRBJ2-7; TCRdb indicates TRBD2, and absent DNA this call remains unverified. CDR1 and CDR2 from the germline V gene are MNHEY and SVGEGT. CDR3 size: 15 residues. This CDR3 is CASTLRASRVHEQYF.

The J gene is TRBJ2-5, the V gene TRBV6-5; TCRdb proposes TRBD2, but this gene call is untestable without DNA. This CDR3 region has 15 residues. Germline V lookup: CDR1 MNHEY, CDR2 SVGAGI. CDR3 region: CASSYGGDAQETQYF.

This CDR3 is CASSLRSGTGIYEQYF. This rearrangement joins TRBV11-2 to TRBJ2-7; TCRdb reports TRBD1, a call that lacks DNA to check it against. Germline loops: CDR1 SGHAT, CDR2 FQNNGV. This CDR3 comprises 16 residues.

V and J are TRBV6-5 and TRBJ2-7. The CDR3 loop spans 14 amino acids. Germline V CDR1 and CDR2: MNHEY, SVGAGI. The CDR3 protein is CASSYARGPYEQYF.

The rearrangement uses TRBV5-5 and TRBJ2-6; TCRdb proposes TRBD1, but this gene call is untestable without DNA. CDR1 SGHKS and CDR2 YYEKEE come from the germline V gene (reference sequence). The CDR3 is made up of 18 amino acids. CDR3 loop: CASSLQGNFWASANVLTF.

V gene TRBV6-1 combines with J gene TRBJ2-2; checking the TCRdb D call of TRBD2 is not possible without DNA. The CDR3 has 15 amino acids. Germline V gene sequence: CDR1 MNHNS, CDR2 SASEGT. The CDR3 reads CACRPASGSHGELFF.

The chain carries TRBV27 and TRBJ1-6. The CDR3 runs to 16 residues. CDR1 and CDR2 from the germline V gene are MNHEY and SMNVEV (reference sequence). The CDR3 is CASSLRDLIYNSPLHF.

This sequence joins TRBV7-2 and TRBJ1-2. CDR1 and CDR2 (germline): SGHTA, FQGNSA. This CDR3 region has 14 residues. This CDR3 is CASSLEPENYGYTF.

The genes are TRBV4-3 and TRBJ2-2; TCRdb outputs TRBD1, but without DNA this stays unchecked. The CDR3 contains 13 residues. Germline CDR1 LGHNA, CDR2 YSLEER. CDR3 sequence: CASSPDRSEELFF.

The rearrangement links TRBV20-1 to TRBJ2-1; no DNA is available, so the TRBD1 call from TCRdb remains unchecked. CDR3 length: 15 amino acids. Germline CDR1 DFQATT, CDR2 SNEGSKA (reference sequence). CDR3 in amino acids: CSANEAQGNQNEQFF.